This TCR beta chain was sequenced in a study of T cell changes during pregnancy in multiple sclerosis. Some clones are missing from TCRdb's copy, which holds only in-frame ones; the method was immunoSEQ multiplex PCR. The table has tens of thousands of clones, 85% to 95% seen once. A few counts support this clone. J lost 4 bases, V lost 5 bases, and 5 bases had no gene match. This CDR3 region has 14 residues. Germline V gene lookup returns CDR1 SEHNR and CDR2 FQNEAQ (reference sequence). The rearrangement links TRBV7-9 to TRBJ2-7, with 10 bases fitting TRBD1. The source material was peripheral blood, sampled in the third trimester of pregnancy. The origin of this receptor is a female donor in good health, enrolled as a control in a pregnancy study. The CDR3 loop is CASSRRQGAYEQYF. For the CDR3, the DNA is TGTGCCAGCAGCCGACGACAGGGGGCTTACGAGCAGTACTTC.